This is a list of T cell receptor beta chains from one sample in a study of T cell changes during pregnancy in multiple sclerosis. Sequencing used immunoSEQ multiplex PCR; TCRdb keeps in-frame clones, though not all of them. The sample lists more than 65,000 clones, about 96% occurring once. Sequencing used peripheral blood, obtained in the second trimester of pregnancy. These receptors were obtained from a female donor with multiple sclerosis, enrolled in a pregnancy study. CDR3s include the opening cysteine and the closing phenylalanine or tryptophan. The order of the fields is D gene, J gene, V gene, clone size, CDR3 DNA, CDR3 protein. The D gene is left open where the match is weak. A row's size may be missing; if present it is once, few, many or a size class.

>TRBD1|TRBJ1-2|TRBV5-5|once
TGTGCCAGCAGCCCAGGAACAGGGGGTCCGGGCTACACCTTC
CASSPGTGGPGYTF
>NA|TRBJ2-7|TRBV4-3|NA
TGCGCCAGCAGCCAAGAACAGTTCTACGAGCAGTACTTC
CASSQEQFYEQYF
>TRBD1|TRBJ1-5|TRBV18|NA
TGTGCCAGCTCACCAGGGACAGGGGGCTTTCAGCCCCAGCATTTT
CASSPGTGGFQPQHF
>NA|TRBJ2-7|TRBV4-2|NA
TGTGCCAGCAGCCGGACTATGCACTACGAGCAGTACTTC
CASSRTMHYEQYF
>TRBD2|TRBJ2-2|TRBV27|NA
TGTGCCAGCAGTTCGGGACTAGCCGCCGGGGAGCTGTTTTTT
CASSSGLAAGELFF
>TRBD2|TRBJ2-7|TRBV29-1|NA
TGCAGCGTTGGGCCTGGCGGGAGTATCTACGAGCAGTACTTC
CSVGPGGSIYEQYF
>TRBD1|TRBJ2-7|TRBV19|NA
TGTGCCAGTAGTTACTTTCCGGGACAGACCTACGAGCAGTACTTC
CASSYFPGQTYEQYF
>NA|TRBJ1-1|TRBV5-4|NA
TGTGCCAGCAGCCTCCTAGGAGGGAGGACTGAAGCTTTCTTT
CASSLLGGRTEAFF
>NA|TRBJ1-5|TRBV6-5|NA
TGTGCCAGCAGCTCAGGGAAAAGCAATCAGCCCCAGCATTTT
CASSSGKSNQPQHF
>TRBD2|TRBJ2-2|TRBV4-1|once
TGCGCCAGCAGCCAAGGGCCTCGGACTAGCGGGAGAGTCGGGGAGCTGTTTTTT
CASSQGPRTSGRVGELFF
>NA|TRBJ1-4|TRBV2|NA
TGTGCCAGCAGTCGCCTATCACTAACAGGGCGTAGGGAAAAACTGTTTTTT
CASSRLSLTGRREKLFF
>TRBD1|TRBJ1-1|TRBV29-1|NA
TGCAGCGTTGAAGGACAGGGGGCTGTGGTTCCGAACACTGAAGCTTTCTTT
CSVEGQGAVVPNTEAFF
>NA|TRBJ2-7|TRBV2|NA
TGTGCCAACCACCCCGCGACAGGAAGAGGCTACGAGCAGTACTTC
CANHPATGRGYEQYF
>TRBD1|TRBJ2-7|TRBV5-4|NA
TGTGCCAGCAGCTTGGGCGGGACAGGGGACTACGAGCAGTACTTC
CASSLGGTGDYEQYF
>NA|TRBJ2-1|TRBV7-6|NA
TGTGCCAGCAGCTCCCTGAGGGGGAACAATGAGCAGTTCTTC
CASSSLRGNNEQFF
>TRBD2|TRBJ2-7|TRBV2|NA
TGTGCCAGCAGTACTTTGGGACTAGTCCTCGACGAGCAGTACTTC
CASSTLGLVLDEQYF
>TRBD1|TRBJ1-5|TRBV4-1|once
TGCGCCAGCAGCCACGGACCGGGACAGGGATTGAATCAGCCCCAGCATTTT
CASSHGPGQGLNQPQHF
>TRBD1|TRBJ1-5|TRBV28|NA
TGTGCCAGCGCCACAGGGGGCCGCAATCAGCCCCAGCATTTT
CASATGGRNQPQHF
>TRBD1|TRBJ2-1|TRBV6-1|NA
TGTGCCAGCAGTGAAGGGGCAGGGGGCGATGAGCAGTTCTTC
CASSEGAGGDEQFF
>NA|TRBJ1-1|TRBV11-3|NA
TGTGCCAGCAGCCCAGGGACAAACACTGAAGCTTTCTTT
CASSPGTNTEAFF
>NA|TRBJ2-3|TRBV9|NA
TGTGCCAGCAGCGTAGGCGGGCGGGAAGCAGATACGCAGTATTTT
CASSVGGREADTQYF
>NA|TRBJ1-1|TRBV7-9|NA
TGTGCCAGCAGCTTAGACCTCTCGAGGGCTGAAGCTTTCTTT
CASSLDLSRAEAFF
>NA|TRBJ2-4|TRBV29-1|NA
TGCAGCGTTGAAGCCAGGGGAATTGAGAACATTCAGTACTTC
CSVEARGIENIQYF
>NA|TRBJ2-1|TRBV30|NA
TGTGCCTGGAGTGTGAGTGGGAGTGAGCAGTTCTTC
CAWSVSGSEQFF
>TRBD1|TRBJ1-2|TRBV5-4|NA
TGTGCCAGCAGCCAAATGGACAGGGGAACCTATGGCTACACCTTC
CASSQMDRGTYGYTF
>NA|TRBJ2-7|TRBV19|NA
TGTGCCAGTAGTACGATCGGGGGTTCCGAGCAGTACTTC
CASSTIGGSEQYF
>TRBD2|TRBJ2-7|TRBV11-3|NA
TGTGCCAGCACCTGGGGGGGAGGCGACCACGAGCAGTACTTC
CASTWGGGDHEQYF
>NA|TRBJ2-1|TRBV5-6|NA
TGTGCCAGCAGCTTCTCGGCCGGAGAGCGAAAGGAGCAGTTCTTC
CASSFSAGERKEQFF
>NA|TRBJ2-5|TRBV9|NA
TGTGCCAGCAGCGTAGTTCCGGGAGTCCAAGAGACCCAGTACTTC
CASSVVPGVQETQYF
>TRBD1|TRBJ2-3|TRBV6-1|NA
TGTGCCATCATATTTTGGACAGGGACCTTTGGTACGCAGTATTTT
CAIIFWTGTFGTQYF
>TRBD2|TRBJ2-1|TRBV19|NA
TGTGCCAGTAGTATCCAGAGCGGGAGCTCCTACAATGAGCAGTTCTTC
CASSIQSGSSYNEQFF
>TRBD2|TRBJ2-1|TRBV5-6|NA
TGTGCCAGCAGCCAGGGACTAGCGGGAGGGGAGCAGTTCTTC
CASSQGLAGGEQFF
>NA|TRBJ2-7|TRBV6-6|NA
TGTGCCAGCAGTTACTCGATGTACCGGAGACCCTACGAGCAGTACTTC
CASSYSMYRRPYEQYF
>TRBD2|TRBJ2-1|TRBV5-1|NA
TGCGCCAGCAGCCCCGGGACTAGCGGATACAATGAGCAGTTCTTC
CASSPGTSGYNEQFF
>NA|TRBJ1-5|TRBV28|NA
TGTGCCAGCAGTTCCCCGACAGGTACCAGACAGCCCCAGCATTTT
CASSSPTGTRQPQHF
>NA|TRBJ1-4|TRBV15|once
TGTGCCACCAGCTGGTTGGGTGGAGTCGCGGAAAAACTGTTTTTT
CATSWLGGVAEKLFF
>NA|TRBJ2-7|TRBV5-4|NA
TGTGCCAGCGCCCGCGGCGTTGAGCCCTACGAGCAGTACTTC
CASARGVEPYEQYF
>TRBD1|TRBJ1-5|TRBV5-5|NA
TGTGCCAGCAGCTTAGGACAGGGAAGTCAGCCCCAGCATTTT
CASSLGQGSQPQHF
>TRBD2|TRBJ2-5|TRBV11-2|once
TGTGCCAGCAGCTTAGATTTCGGACTAGCGGGAGAGGGAGAGACCCAGTACTTC
CASSLDFGLAGEGETQYF
>TRBD2|TRBJ2-3|TRBV19|once
TGTGCCAGTAGTCGCGGACTAGCGGGCACAGATACGCAGTATTTT
CASSRGLAGTDTQYF
>NA|TRBJ1-2|TRBV27|NA
TGTGCCGCCCGAGGCGTAGGTAACTATGGCTACACCTTC
CAARGVGNYGYTF
>NA|TRBJ2-1|TRBV5-8|NA
TGTGCCAGCAGCTTGGTGACTGTTGAGCAGTTCTTC
CASSLVTVEQFF
>TRBD2|TRBJ2-7|TRBV6-5|NA
TGTGCCAGCAGACCCCCGGGACTACCTCTGATGGAGCAGTACTTC
CASRPPGLPLMEQYF
>NA|TRBJ2-2|TRBV7-2|few
TGTGCCAGCAGGCTGGGACAGAACACCGGGGAGCTGTTTTTT
CASRLGQNTGELFF
>NA|TRBJ2-3|TRBV5-5|NA
TGTGCCAGCAGCCACGATCTATCTAGCACAGATACGCAGTATTTT
CASSHDLSSTDTQYF
>TRBD1|TRBJ2-2|TRBV6-4|NA
TGTGCCAGCAGAGGGACAGCCACCGGGGAGCTGTTTTTT
CASRGTATGELFF
>NA|TRBJ2-7|TRBV30|NA
TGTGCCTGGAGCCTAGCCTCTTACGAGCAGTACTTC
CAWSLASYEQYF
>NA|TRBJ1-1|TRBV5-6|NA
TGTGCCAGCAGCTTGGGTCCGGGGGTGAACACTGAAGCTTTCTTT
CASSLGPGVNTEAFF
>NA|TRBJ2-7|TRBV4-1|NA
TGCGCCAGCAGCCAAGATGAGGGAACCCTCTCCTACGAGCAGTACTTC
CASSQDEGTLSYEQYF
>NA|TRBJ2-2|TRBV5-1|NA
TGCGCCAGCAGCTTGTCTAGGGAGCTGTTTTTT
CASSLSRELFF
>NA|TRBJ2-7|TRBV6-5|NA
TGTGCCAGCAGTTTTGGGGGCGACTCCTACGAGCAGTACTTC
CASSFGGDSYEQYF
>TRBD1|TRBJ1-1|TRBV10-3|NA
TGTGCCACCTTCAGTTGGACAGGGGGACAGAACACTGAAGCTTTCTTT
CATFSWTGGQNTEAFF
>NA|TRBJ2-7|TRBV18|NA
TGTGCCAGCTCACCCAGGGGTCTCGTTTCGGGGGAGCAGTACTTC
CASSPRGLVSGEQYF
>TRBD2|TRBJ2-3|TRBV7-8|NA
TGTGCCAGCTTTCTCCGGACTAGCGGGAGGGGGTCCTCTAGCACAGATACGCAGTATTTT
CASFLRTSGRGSSSTDTQYF
>TRBD1|TRBJ1-2|TRBV11-2|NA
TGTGCCAGCAGCCGGGACAGAGTCTATGGCTACACCTTC
CASSRDRVYGYTF